These 9 T cell receptor beta chains were sequenced from one sample in a study of T cells after yellow fever vaccination. TCRdb reanalysed the 5' RACE reads using MiXCR and keeps one entry per CDR3 protein. The repertoire consists of about 550,000 distinct CDR3 sequences, with around 21% occurring once and the leading ten covering roughly 13%. The sample here was PBMCs, taken 15 days after the yellow fever booster vaccination. The receptor source for this set is a man aged 25-45 years who received the YFV17D yellow fever vaccine.

A word on this clonotype: The germline gene is not matched at one end of the junction; a read error may be the cause. The gene calls are TRBV20-1 and TRBJ2-5, with 7 bases aligning to TRBD2. The CDR3 loop spans 16 amino acids. Germline CDR1 reads DFQATT; CDR2 reads SNEGSKA (reference sequence). The CDR3 loop is CCARDPLADPQETQYF. The CDR3 nucleotides are TGCTGTGCTAGAGATCCCCTAGCGGACCCCCAAGAGACCCAGTACTTC.

The sample holds a few counts of this clonotype. The chain is built from TRBV4-3 and TRBJ2-5; D gene ambiguous. CDR1 LGHNA and CDR2 YSLEER come from the germline V gene. Trimming stripped 1 base from V and 4 bases from J, with 10 bases between. The CDR3 is made up of 14 amino acids. CDR3 bases: TGCGCCAGCAGCCAAGTTTATGGCTCAGAGACCCAGTACTTC. It is translated as CASSQVYGSETQYF.

V usage is TRBV29-1 and J usage is TRBJ2-5, with 13 bases lining up with TRBD2. CDR1 is SQVTM and CDR2 is ANQGSEA in the germline V gene. This CDR3 contains 15 residues. V lost 3 bases and J lost 1; bases outside the gene matches: 2. The CDR3 nucleotides read TGCAGCGTTGAGGGACTAGCGGGACTCCAAGAGACCCAGTACTTC. This codes for CSVEGLAGLQETQYF. The full variable domain, in which reference TRBV29-1 and TRBJ2-5 provide the parts outside the CDR3, is SAVISQKPSRDICQRGTSLTIQCQVDSQVTMMFWYRQQPGQSLTLIATANQGSEATYESGFVIDKFPISRPNLTFSTLTVSNMSPEDSSIYLCSVEGLAGLQETQYFGPGTRLLVL.

The chain combines TRBV10-3 with TRBJ2-1; 13 positions agree with TRBD2. The trim removed 10 bases at V and 4 bases at J, leaving 10 bases unmatched. Germline CDR1 and CDR2: ENHRY and SYGVKD. This CDR3 is 16 amino acids long. Here the CDR3 DNA reads TGTGCCACCCGGACTAGCGGGAGTGGGGTATACAATGAGCAGTTCTTC. It translates to CATRTSGSGVYNEQFF.

This clonotype was seen repeatedly, ten times or more. This chain joins TRBV5-1 and TRBJ2-7; D is ambiguous. Germline V CDR1 and CDR2: SGHRS, YFSETQ. Between the trimmed V and J ends, which lost 4 bases and 6 bases, there was a span of 8 bases. This CDR3 spans 11 amino acids. In nucleotides, the CDR3 is TGCGCCAGCAGCGCCCAGTTCGAGCAGTACTTC. This sequence encodes CASSAQFEQYF.

In its sample, this clonotype was seen a few times. J is TRBJ2-7 and V is TRBV12-3 or TRBV12-4, with 11 positions matching TRBD2. V lost 5 bases, J lost 5 bases, and 8 bases stayed unmatched. This CDR3 is built from 15 residues. The DNA of the CDR3 is TGTGCCAGCAGTGTAACTAGCGGGAGTTTCAACGAGCAGTACTTC. It encodes CASSVTSGSFNEQYF.

In its sample, this clonotype was seen a few times. V gene TRBV24-1 combines with J gene TRBJ2-1, with D tentatively TRBD1 (5 bases). CDR1 and CDR2 from the germline V gene are KGHDR and SFDVKD. The V end was cut by 4 bases, the J end by 7 bases, with 10 bases between. This CDR3 comprises 13 residues. The CDR3 protein is CATSDLDSNEQFF. The CDR3 DNA reads TGTGCCACCAGTGACCTTGACAGTAATGAGCAGTTCTTC.

In its sample, this clonotype was seen a few times. The V call is TRBV4-2, the J call TRBJ2-7, with 8 bases that match TRBD2. The CDR3 runs 15 residues. Germline loops: CDR1 LGHNA, CDR2 YNFKEQ. Trimming removed 1 base from V and 6 bases from J; junction bases left unmatched: 8. CDR3 nucleotides: TGTGCCAGCAGCCAAGCCGGGACTAGTATGCCCGAGCAGTACTTC. Protein sequence: CASSQAGTSMPEQYF.

This clonotype has a count of ten or more. The genes are TRBV12-3 or TRBV12-4 and TRBJ2-7; D is tentatively TRBD1 or TRBD2 (5 bases each). Trimming pared 1 base from V and 5 bases from J, leaving 9 bases between. This CDR3 has 13 amino acids. The CDR3 bases are TGTGCCAGCAGTTTAGGGGGGTTCAACGAGCAGTACTTC. The encoded protein is CASSLGGFNEQYF.